This T cell receptor (beta chain) was recovered during a study of T cell changes during pregnancy in multiple sclerosis. This clone has more than one count but fewer than ten. V was trimmed by 0 bases and J by 1 base, leaving 10 bases between them. The CDR3 runs 15 residues. Per germline, CDR1 LNHNV and CDR2 YYDKDF (reference sequence). Profiled with immunoSEQ multiplex PCR; TCRdb holds only in-frame clones, not every one. The data hold 30,000 to 35,000 clones, with 90% observed a single time. V gene TRBV15 combines with J gene TRBJ2-7, with D maybe TRBD1 (6 bases). This clonotype was sampled from a female donor with multiple sclerosis, enrolled in a pregnancy study. The sequenced sample was CD8+ T cells from peripheral blood mononuclear cells, obtained in the first trimester of pregnancy. CDR3 loop: CATSREGALSYEQYF. CDR3 DNA: TGTGCCACCAGCAGAGAGGGGGCGCTTTCCTACGAGCAGTACTTC.